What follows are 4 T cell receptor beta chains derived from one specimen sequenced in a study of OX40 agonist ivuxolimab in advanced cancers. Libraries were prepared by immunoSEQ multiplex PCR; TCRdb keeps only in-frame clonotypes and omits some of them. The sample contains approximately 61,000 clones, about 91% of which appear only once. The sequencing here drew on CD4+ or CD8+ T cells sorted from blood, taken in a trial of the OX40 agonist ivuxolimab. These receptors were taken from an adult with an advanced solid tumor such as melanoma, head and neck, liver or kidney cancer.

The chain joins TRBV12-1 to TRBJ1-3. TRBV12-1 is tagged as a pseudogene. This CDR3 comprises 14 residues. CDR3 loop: CASSWGTSGNTIYF. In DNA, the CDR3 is TGTGCCAGCAGCTGGGGAACCTCTGGAAACACCATATATTTT.

Written as DNA, the CDR3 is TGTGCCAGCAGTTCGGTTTTTCGGGGTGAGCAGTTCTTC. Its protein is CASSSVFRGEQFF. The V gene is TRBV27, the J gene TRBJ2-1, with TRBD2 as a possible D gene (5 bases). V lost 4 bases, J lost 9 bases, and 13 bases lay in between. This CDR3 is built from 13 residues. Germline lookup yields CDR1 MNHEY and CDR2 SMNVEV (reference sequence).

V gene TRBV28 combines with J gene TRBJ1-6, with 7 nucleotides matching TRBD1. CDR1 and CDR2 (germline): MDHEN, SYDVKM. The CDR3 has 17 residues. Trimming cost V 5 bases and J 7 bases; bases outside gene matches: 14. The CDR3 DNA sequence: TGTGCCAGCAGTCCATTCTACGACAGGGACGAGAATTCACCCCTCCACTTT. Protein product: CASSPFYDRDENSPLHF.

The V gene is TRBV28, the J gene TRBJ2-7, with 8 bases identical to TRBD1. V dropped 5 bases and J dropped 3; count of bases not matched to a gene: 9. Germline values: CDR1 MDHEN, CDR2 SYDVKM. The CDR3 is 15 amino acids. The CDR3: CASSAPRTGFYEQYF. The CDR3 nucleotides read TGTGCCAGCAGTGCGCCACGGACAGGGTTCTACGAGCAGTACTTC.